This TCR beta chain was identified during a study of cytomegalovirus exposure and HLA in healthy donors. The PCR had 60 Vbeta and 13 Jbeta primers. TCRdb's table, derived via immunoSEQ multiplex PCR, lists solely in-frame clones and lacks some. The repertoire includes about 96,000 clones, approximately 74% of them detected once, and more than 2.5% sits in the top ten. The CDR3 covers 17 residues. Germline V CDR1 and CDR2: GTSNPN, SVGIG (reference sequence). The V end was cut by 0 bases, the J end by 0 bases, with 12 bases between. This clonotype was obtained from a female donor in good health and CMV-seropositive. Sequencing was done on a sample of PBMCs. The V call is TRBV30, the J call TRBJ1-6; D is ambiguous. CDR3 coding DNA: TGTGCCTGGAGTGTATTCGAGTCCGGCTCCTATAATTCACCCCTCCACTTT. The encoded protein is CAWSVFESGSYNSPLHF.